These 27 T cell receptor beta chains were sequenced from one sample in a study of blood T cells in healthy people across ages. A sample-barcoded 5' primer and a J-beta primer mix were used in a second PCR of roughly 7 to 11 cycles. MiXCR, applied by TCRdb to the 5' RACE reads, yields one record per CDR3 protein. Of about 540,000 distinct CDR3 sequences in the sample, approximately 25% are singletons; the top ten hold around 10%. These sequences were also reported in another study, on T cells of mothers and their children.

Sequencing was performed on blood. All receptors derive from a boy aged 5-17 years in good health.

The chain recombines TRBV20-1 with TRBJ1-1, with D possibly being TRBD1 (5 bases). The CDR3 extends over 12 amino acids. Trimming shortened V by 5 bases and J by 5 bases, and 12 bases separated the two germline ends. Germline CDR1 DFQATT, CDR2 SNEGSKA (reference sequence). This CDR3 reads CSAPETETEAFF. In DNA, the CDR3 is TGCAGTGCTCCCGAGACAGAAACTGAAGCTTTCTTT.

This sequence joins TRBV3-1 and TRBJ2-5; D is uncertain. Germline V gene sequence: CDR1 LGHDT, CDR2 YNNKEL (reference sequence). The CDR3 has 13 residues. Trimming cost V 1 base and J 5 bases, with 8 bases left between them. CDR3 nucleotides: TGTGCCAGCAGCCAAGTCTCCAGGGAGACCCAGTACTTC. This sequence encodes CASSQVSRETQYF.

This clonotype was observed a handful of times. The V gene is TRBV29-1, the J gene TRBJ2-7; D ambiguous. The CDR3 has 11 amino acids. V shed 5 bases and J shed 2 bases, with 7 bases lying between them. From germline, CDR1 is SQVTM and CDR2 ANQGSEA. The CDR3 sequence: CSVRKTYEQYF. CDR3 DNA sequence: TGCAGCGTTAGAAAAACCTACGAGCAGTACTTC.

This clonotype was seen only a few times. The junction departs from germline at one end; a sequencing error may be responsible. The chain combines TRBV7-2 with TRBJ2-1; TRBD1 matches 10 bases. Germline V CDR1 and CDR2: SGHTA, FQGNSA. The CDR3 has 17 amino acids. The CDR3 region has the DNA TGCGCCAGCAGTTTACTCTGGGACAGGGGATCCCACAATGAGCAGTTCTTC. Its protein product is CASSLLWDRGSHNEQFF.

The chain carries TRBV20-1 and TRBJ2-5, with a weak D call TRBD2 (6 bases). The CDR3 runs to 13 residues. The germline V and J ends were trimmed by 5 bases and 2 bases, with 12 bases remaining between them. CDR1 DFQATT and CDR2 SNEGSKA come from the germline V gene (reference sequence). The CDR3 sequence: CSARTNVQETQYF. CDR3 DNA: TGCAGTGCTCGGACTAATGTTCAAGAGACCCAGTACTTC.

The V and J genes are TRBV5-1 and TRBJ2-6; D is unclear. V was trimmed by 4 bases and J by 0 bases, leaving 11 bases between them. CDR1 and CDR2 from the germline V gene are SGHRS and YFSETQ. The CDR3 runs 16 residues. In DNA form, the CDR3 reads TGCGCCAGCAGCCGAACACAGAGCTCTGGGGCCAACGTCCTGACTTTC. Protein product: CASSRTQSSGANVLTF.

V and J are TRBV28 and TRBJ2-5; 7 bases are shared with TRBD1. The end of the DNA fits TRBJ2-7 better, so the J call may be wrong. Germline V gene sequence: CDR1 MDHEN, CDR2 SYDVKM. The CDR3 runs to 15 residues. This CDR3 reads CASRIESGQTYEQYF. The CDR3 DNA sequence: TGTGCCAGCAGAATAGAATCGGGACAGACCTACGAGCAGTACTTC.

This sequence joins TRBV29-1 and TRBJ2-6; 8 bases match TRBD2. The CDR3 has 14 amino acids. J lost 1 base, V lost 5 bases, and 1 base had no gene match. The germline gives CDR1 SQVTM, CDR2 ANQGSEA. CDR3 in amino acids: CSVIAGSGANVLTF. CDR3 coding DNA: TGCAGCGTTATAGCGGGGTCTGGGGCCAACGTCCTGACTTTC.

This clonotype was counted only a few times. V gene TRBV20-1 combines with J gene TRBJ2-5, with TRBD1 matching 8 bases. CDR1 and CDR2 (germline): DFQATT, SNEGSKA (reference sequence). The V gene end was trimmed by 3 bases and the J gene end by 4 bases; junction bases not matched to a gene: 4. The CDR3 is made up of 13 amino acids. The DNA for the CDR3 is TGCAGTGCTAGGGGCCAGGGGGCAGAGACCCAGTACTTC. Translation: CSARGQGAETQYF.

This clonotype was counted only a few times. The chain carries TRBV9 and TRBJ2-5; 14 bases line up with TRBD2. The DNA end is a closer match to TRBJ2-1, so the J assignment may be wrong. This CDR3 comprises 15 residues. Germline CDR1 SGDLS, CDR2 YYNGEE. The CDR3 reads CASSGRTSGRQEQFF. Here the CDR3 DNA reads TGTGCCAGCAGCGGACGGACTAGCGGGAGGCAAGAGCAGTTCTTC.

This clonotype appeared a few times. DNA for the CDR3: TGTGCCAGCAGTGAGGCGGGGACTGAAGCTTTCTTT. Translating gives CASSEAGTEAFF. The chain joins TRBV28 to TRBJ1-1; D unclear. Germline V gene lookup returns CDR1 MDHEN and CDR2 SYDVKM. The V and J ends lost 5 bases and 5 bases respectively, with 9 bases between them. This CDR3 has 12 amino acids.

This clonotype appeared many times. The chain is built from TRBV6-2 or TRBV6-3 and TRBJ1-1, with D perhaps matching TRBD1 (6 bases). The CDR3 runs to 14 residues. Germline V gene lookup returns CDR1 MNHEY and CDR2 SVGEGT. Trimming took 0 bases from V and 4 from J, leaving 9 bases between them. CDR3 in DNA: TGTGCCAGCAGTTACTCGCTACAGGGCACTGAAGCTTTCTTT. Encoded protein: CASSYSLQGTEAFF.

This clonotype occurred many times. V gene TRBV7-3 combines with J gene TRBJ2-2; perhaps TRBD2 as D (5 bases). Trimming left V 1 base short and J 7 bases short, with 19 bases between. CDR3 size: 17 residues. Germline CDR1 SGHTA, CDR2 FQGTGA. The CDR3 spells CASSLSPWASSGGELFF. Written as DNA, the CDR3 is TGTGCCAGCAGCTTAAGTCCTTGGGCTAGCTCTGGCGGGGAGCTGTTTTTT.

This chain uses TRBV18 with TRBJ1-6; D remains ambiguous. The CDR3 is 13 residues long. CDR1 is KGHSH, CDR2 LQKENI, per germline. The germline V and J ends were trimmed by 3 bases and 6 bases, with 6 bases remaining between them. The CDR3 protein is CASSPDVNSPLHF. The CDR3 DNA reads as TGTGCCAGCTCACCGGACGTTAATTCACCCCTCCACTTT.

The table lists this clonotype with a few counts. V and J are TRBV7-3 and TRBJ1-6; 8 bases line up with TRBD1. This CDR3 is 14 amino acids long. CDR1 SGHTA and CDR2 FQGTGA come from the germline V gene. The junction had 4 bases not matched to a gene; V was cut back by 2 bases and J by 10 bases. The CDR3, as DNA: TGTGCCAGCAGCTTACTCCCAGGGGGCTCACCCCTCCACTTT. Amino acid sequence: CASSLLPGGSPLHF.

This clonotype was seen only a few times. This sequence may be a read error, since a much larger clone differs from it by one base. The chain combines TRBV7-2 with TRBJ2-3, with TRBD1 identical over 7 bases. After removal of 2 bases from V and 2 bases from J, the junction contained 7 bases not matched to a gene. CDR3 length: 16 amino acids. The germline CDR1 and CDR2 sequences are SGHTA and FQGNSA. The CDR3 sequence: CASSLCMTGSTDTQYF. DNA of the CDR3: TGTGCCAGCAGCTTATGCATGACAGGGTCCACAGATACGCAGTATTTT.

The chain is built from TRBV28 and TRBJ2-5; 7 bases line up with TRBD1. The germline V gene encodes CDR1 MDHEN and CDR2 SYDVKM. CDR3 length equals 18 residues. After removal of 5 bases from V and 5 bases from J, the junction contained 20 bases not matched to a gene. The CDR3 sequence is CASSIRTGARKGAETQYF. The CDR3 DNA follows: TGTGCCAGCAGTATCCGAACAGGGGCACGGAAAGGTGCGGAGACCCAGTACTTC. Based on the CDR3 plus reference TRBV28 and TRBJ2-5, the full variable domain is DVKVTQSSRYLVKRTGEKVFLECVQDMDHENMFWYRQDPGLGLRLIYFSYDVKMKEKGDIPEGYSVSREKKERFSLILESASTNQTSMYLCASSIRTGARKGAETQYFGPGTRLLVL.

V usage is TRBV6-1 and J usage is TRBJ1-2; weak D call: TRBD1 (5 bases). V was pared by 6 bases and J by 3 bases, with 26 bases between. Germline V lookup: CDR1 MNHNS, CDR2 SASEGT. The CDR3 is 18 amino acids. CDR3 amino acids: CASSQEPVSSWGDYGYTF. The DNA for the CDR3 is TGTGCCAGCAGCCAAGAGCCGGTCTCTTCCTGGGGGGACTATGGCTACACCTTC.

This clonotype has only one observation. CDR3 sequence: CSARAGGAYEQYF. CDR3 DNA: TGCAGTGCTAGAGCGGGGGGAGCCTACGAGCAGTACTTC. The chain employs TRBV20-1 and TRBJ2-7; 7 nucleotides agree with TRBD2. The germline V gene encodes CDR1 DFQATT and CDR2 SNEGSKA (reference sequence). J was trimmed by 2 bases and V by 1 base; bases with no gene match: 2. CDR3 length: 13 amino acids.

This clonotype was seen many times. The rearrangement links TRBV29-1 to TRBJ2-5; 9 positions agree with TRBD2. Trimming cost V 5 bases and J 2 bases; bases outside gene matches: 6. This CDR3 region has 14 residues. Germline V gives CDR1 SQVTM, CDR2 ANQGSEA. CDR3 residues: CSVTGLAGQETQYF. The CDR3 DNA reads TGCAGCGTTACGGGGCTAGCGGGGCAAGAGACCCAGTACTTC.

In this sample, this clonotype turned up a few times. The chain joins TRBV6-2 or TRBV6-3 to TRBJ1-5; D might be TRBD1 (6 bases). CDR3 size: 15 residues. Germline lookup yields CDR1 MNHEY and CDR2 SVGEGT. The V end lost 3 bases, the J end lost 3 bases, and 12 bases lay between the germline ends. Here the CDR3 DNA reads TGTGCCAGCAGTTATCGAGACAGGCTCAATCAGCCCCAGCATTTT. This encodes CASSYRDRLNQPQHF.

This clonotype showed up just a few times. Relative to the germline gene, one junction end is altered; a read error may explain this. The chain joins TRBV7-2 to TRBJ2-3; 13 bases are a match to TRBD2. The CDR3 is made up of 15 amino acids. CDR1 is SGHTA and CDR2 is FQGNSA in the germline V gene. The CDR3 DNA sequence: TGTGCCAGCAGCCAGAGGACTAGCGGGGGAAATACGCAGTACTTT. Protein: CASSQRTSGGNTQYF.

This clonotype appeared a few times. A much larger clonotype is one base distant, so this may be a read error. V is TRBV28 and J is TRBJ1-6; the D is unclear. Germline CDR1 reads MDHEN; CDR2 reads SYDVKM. The CDR3 has 15 amino acids. The CDR3 nucleotides are TGTGCCGGCAGTTTGTCGAGCTCCTATAATTCACCCCTCCACTTT. Its protein is CAGSLSSSYNSPLHF.

The chain links TRBV20-1 to TRBJ2-7; TRBD2 matches at 11 bases. The junction had 13 bases not matched to a gene; V was cut back by 6 bases and J by 6 bases. This CDR3 contains 15 residues. Germline V CDR1 and CDR2: DFQATT, SNEGSKA (reference sequence). CDR3 sequence: CSANTASGRFVEQYF. In nucleotides, the CDR3 is TGCAGTGCAAACACCGCTAGCGGGAGGTTCGTCGAGCAGTACTTC.

V usage is TRBV28 and J usage is TRBJ2-3; D call uncertain. CDR3 length: 13 residues. Germline loops: CDR1 MDHEN, CDR2 SYDVKM. Trimming stripped 5 bases from V and 7 bases from J, with 13 bases between. The DNA of the CDR3 is TGTGCCAGCAGTACGCTCTCCTACTATACGCAGTATTTT. This translates into CASSTLSYYTQYF.

V and J are TRBV12-3 or TRBV12-4 and TRBJ1-1, with 7 bases identical to TRBD1. This CDR3 comprises 14 residues. V was clipped by 5 bases and J by 4 bases; unmatched bases: 7. The CDR3 DNA sequence: TGTGCCAGCAGTGGAGGGGGCGCGGGCACTGAAGCTTTCTTT. It translates to CASSGGGAGTEAFF.

This clonotype was seen a handful of times. At one end the junction does not follow the germline gene, possibly because of a read error. This chain links TRBV11-2 with TRBJ2-1; 7 bases align to TRBD1. This CDR3 contains 14 residues. Germline CDR1 reads SGHAT; CDR2 reads FQNNGV. This chain's CDR3 is CASSLIREPQGVYF. The CDR3 DNA follows: TGTGCCAGCAGCTTAATTAGGGAGCCCCAGGGGGTATACTTC.